These T cell receptor beta chains were read from a single sample in a study of human versus mouse CDR3 diversity and MHC coevolution. Sequencing used immunoSEQ multiplex PCR; TCRdb keeps in-frame clones, though not all of them. The table shows about 81,000 clones, with about 94% occurring only once. The source material was naive CD4+ T cells from blood. The origin of the receptors is a person aged 30 to 69 in good health. Each CDR3 is given with its conserved first and last residue. A D gene is named only where the DNA matches it firmly. Clone sizes are given selectively: once, few, many, or a class where the clone is expanded.

clone size: -
D gene: -
V gene: TRBV5-1
J gene: TRBJ1-1
CDR3 DNA: TGCGCCAGCAGCGAAACAGGGTGGCCTTATGAAGCTTTCTTT
CDR3 protein: CASSETGWPYEAFF

clone size: -
D gene: TRBD1
V gene: TRBV7-2
J gene: TRBJ1-1
CDR3 DNA: TGTGCCAGCAGCTTGTACAGGGGGTTAGAGACTGAAGCTTTCTTT
CDR3 protein: CASSLYRGLETEAFF

clone size: -
D gene: TRBD2
V gene: TRBV10-3
J gene: TRBJ2-1
CDR3 DNA: TGTGCCATCAGTGGCCCCGGGACTAGCGGGCCGAATGAGCAGTTCTTC
CDR3 protein: CAISGPGTSGPNEQFF

clone size: -
D gene: -
V gene: TRBV6-5
J gene: TRBJ2-1
CDR3 DNA: TGTGCCAGCAGTTCCGGGGGTTTGAGGCAGTTCTTC
CDR3 protein: CASSSGGLRQFF

clone size: -
D gene: -
V gene: TRBV5-6
J gene: TRBJ1-2
CDR3 DNA: TGTGCCAGCAGCTTGTTGGACTTGGTCCATGGCTACACCTTC
CDR3 protein: CASSLLDLVHGYTF

clone size: once
D gene: -
V gene: TRBV5-6
J gene: TRBJ2-7
CDR3 DNA: TGTGCCAGCAGCTTGTGGCGGAGAAGCTCCTACGAGCAGTACTTC
CDR3 protein: CASSLWRRSSYEQYF

clone size: -
D gene: -
V gene: TRBV21-1
J gene: TRBJ1-1
CDR3 DNA: TGTGCCAGCAGCATCCCCGGAGGCACTGAAGCTTTCTTT
CDR3 protein: CASSIPGGTEAFF

clone size: -
D gene: TRBD2
V gene: TRBV7-2
J gene: TRBJ2-1
CDR3 DNA: TGTGCCAGCAGCCCTAGCGGGAGCGTCGGGGGTGAGCAGTTCTTC
CDR3 protein: CASSPSGSVGGEQFF

clone size: -
D gene: TRBD2
V gene: TRBV28
J gene: TRBJ2-3
CDR3 DNA: TGTGCCAGCACCAGTAGCGGGAGCGGCACAGATACGCAGTATTTT
CDR3 protein: CASTSSGSGTDTQYF

clone size: once
D gene: TRBD2
V gene: TRBV2
J gene: TRBJ2-2
CDR3 DNA: TGTGCCAGCAGGGAGGGACTAGGAGGAACCGGGGAGCTGTTTTTT
CDR3 protein: CASREGLGGTGELFF

clone size: -
D gene: TRBD1
V gene: TRBV6-5
J gene: TRBJ1-6
CDR3 DNA: TGTGCCAGCAGTTTTCAGACAGGGGGAGATTCACCCCTCCACTTT
CDR3 protein: CASSFQTGGDSPLHF

clone size: -
D gene: TRBD1
V gene: TRBV5-1
J gene: TRBJ1-4
CDR3 DNA: TGCGCCAGCAGGGCCGGGACAGGGGATGAAAAACTGTTTTTT
CDR3 protein: CASRAGTGDEKLFF

clone size: -
D gene: TRBD1
V gene: TRBV4-3
J gene: TRBJ2-7
CDR3 DNA: TGCGCCAGCAGCCAAGAGATTCCCGGGACAGGGGGCCTCTCCTACGAGCAGTACTTC
CDR3 protein: CASSQEIPGTGGLSYEQYF

clone size: -
D gene: -
V gene: TRBV19
J gene: TRBJ2-1
CDR3 DNA: TGTGCCAGTACCCCTCGAGGCAGATACAATGAGCAGTTCTTC
CDR3 protein: CASTPRGRYNEQFF

clone size: -
D gene: TRBD2
V gene: TRBV28
J gene: TRBJ2-7
CDR3 DNA: TGTGCCAGCACCTCACCGACGGGAGGTATCTACGAGCAGTGCTTC
CDR3 protein: CASTSPTGGIYEQCF

clone size: once
D gene: -
V gene: TRBV18
J gene: TRBJ1-5
CDR3 DNA: TGTGCCAGCTCACCAGTCCAGGGAAGCAATCAGCCCCAGCATTTT
CDR3 protein: CASSPVQGSNQPQHF

clone size: -
D gene: -
V gene: TRBV10-3
J gene: TRBJ2-5
CDR3 DNA: TGTGCCATCAGTGCAAACGGAGAGACCCAGTACTTC
CDR3 protein: CAISANGETQYF

clone size: -
D gene: TRBD1
V gene: TRBV4-1
J gene: TRBJ2-7
CDR3 DNA: TGCGCCAGCAGCCAAGGGAACAGGGGCTACGAGCAGTACTTC
CDR3 protein: CASSQGNRGYEQYF

clone size: -
D gene: TRBD1
V gene: TRBV7-2
J gene: TRBJ2-7
CDR3 DNA: TGTGCCAGCAGGGGGCCGGGACAGGGTTGGCACGAGCAGTACTTC
CDR3 protein: CASRGPGQGWHEQYF

clone size: -
D gene: -
V gene: TRBV27
J gene: TRBJ2-3
CDR3 DNA: TGTGCCAGCAGTTTTTTCACCCGGGACAACACAGATACGCAGTATTTT
CDR3 protein: CASSFFTRDNTDTQYF

clone size: -
D gene: TRBD2
V gene: TRBV27
J gene: TRBJ2-1
CDR3 DNA: TGTGCCAGCAGTCTAGGTCAGGGGTGGACTAGCGGGATCACCCACTCCTACAATGAGCAGTTCTTC
CDR3 protein: CASSLGQGWTSGITHSYNEQFF

clone size: -
D gene: TRBD1
V gene: TRBV9
J gene: TRBJ2-7
CDR3 DNA: TGTGCCAGCGGACCGACAGGGGTAATTTACGAGCAGTACTTC
CDR3 protein: CASGPTGVIYEQYF

clone size: -
D gene: -
V gene: TRBV19
J gene: TRBJ2-7
CDR3 DNA: TGTGCCAGTAGTATAGGGGCAACGTCCTACGAGCAGTACTTC
CDR3 protein: CASSIGATSYEQYF

clone size: -
D gene: TRBD2
V gene: TRBV18
J gene: TRBJ2-7
CDR3 DNA: TGTGCCAGCTCACCACAGGGAGGGGCCCGAAACTACGAGCAGTACTTC
CDR3 protein: CASSPQGGARNYEQYF

clone size: -
D gene: -
V gene: TRBV7-2
J gene: TRBJ2-5
CDR3 DNA: TGTGCCAGCAGCTTAGTAGGGGGAGAGACCCAGTACTTC
CDR3 protein: CASSLVGGETQYF

clone size: -
D gene: -
V gene: TRBV2
J gene: TRBJ2-5
CDR3 DNA: TGTGCCAGCAGACGTGAGAGGGTAGAAGAGACCCAGTACTTC
CDR3 protein: CASRRERVEETQYF

clone size: -
D gene: -
V gene: TRBV6-4
J gene: TRBJ2-3
CDR3 DNA: TGTGCCAGCAGTGAAGCGGAAACAGATACGCAGTATTTT
CDR3 protein: CASSEAETDTQYF

clone size: -
D gene: TRBD1
V gene: TRBV7-2
J gene: TRBJ2-7
CDR3 DNA: TGTGCCAGCAGCCCCGGGACAGGGAACTCCTACGAGCAGTACTTC
CDR3 protein: CASSPGTGNSYEQYF

clone size: -
D gene: -
V gene: TRBV6-5
J gene: TRBJ1-1
CDR3 DNA: TGTGCCAGCGTCCCTACGGGGTTCGGTGAAGCTTTCTTT
CDR3 protein: CASVPTGFGEAFF

clone size: -
D gene: TRBD2
V gene: TRBV19
J gene: TRBJ2-5
CDR3 DNA: TGTGCCAGTAGTAGTACGACTAGCGGGACAGAAGAGACCCAGTACTTC
CDR3 protein: CASSSTTSGTEETQYF

clone size: -
D gene: -
V gene: TRBV2
J gene: TRBJ1-4
CDR3 DNA: TGTGCCAGCAGTGAAGCCAGTCAGGGATACGAAAAACTGTTTTTT
CDR3 protein: CASSEASQGYEKLFF